This T cell receptor (beta chain) was obtained from a study of T cells after posttransplantation cyclophosphamide. The CDR3 contains 15 residues. Deletions cut 7 bases from V and 2 bases from J, with 16 bases between. CDR1 and CDR2 from the germline V gene are SGDLS and YYNGEE. Treatment was busulfan-fludarabine conditioning, a marrow graft, and cyclophosphamide on days +3 and +4. Ten or more counts support this clone. Its antigen is unknown. Study outcomes and limitations: Donor CD8+ memory clones often dominated recipient blood repertoires at later times. Tissue-infiltrating T cells from skin or gut overlapped little with blood T cells.

Sequencing was performed with immunoSEQ multiplex PCR; in TCRdb, only in-frame clones are kept and a portion is missing. The sample shows 10,000 to 13,000 clones, none of them appearing just once. The TCR originated in a female patient aged 40 to 50 who received an allogeneic stem cell transplant from a related donor, was CMV-positive, and had no GVHD. Some of these T cells may belong to the graft donor. V and J are TRBV9 and TRBJ2-1, with D possibly being TRBD2 (5 bases). The sequencing used PBMCs, collected after allogeneic stem cell transplant with posttransplant cyclophosphamide. The CDR3 DNA follows: TGTGCCAGCGTAAGCGGCGAAGGGACCTACAATGAGCAGTTCTTC. It translates to CASVSGEGTYNEQFF.